These 20 T cell receptor beta chains originate from one sample sequenced in a study of T cell responses to AZD1222 COVID-19 vaccine. The data were produced by immunoSEQ multiplex PCR, yet TCRdb's version contains in-frame clones alone and is incomplete. The sample shows about 120,000 clones, roughly 91% of them seen only once. Specimen: peripheral blood, collected on day 0 of AZD1222 vaccination. The receptors stem from an adult in good health.

The chain links TRBV19 to TRBJ2-3; 9 bases align to TRBD2. Germline V lookup: CDR1 LNHDA, CDR2 SQIVND (reference sequence). The junction had 4 bases not matched to a gene; V was cut back by 2 bases and J by 4 bases. This CDR3 has 15 residues. The CDR3 bases are TGTGCCAGTAGTATATCGCGGGAGGGCGCAGATACGCAGTATTTT. This translates into CASSISREGADTQYF.

This clone was counted once. V usage is TRBV5-1 and J usage is TRBJ2-3; D uncertain. CDR1 and CDR2 (germline): SGHRS, YFSETQ. The V end was cut by 4 bases, the J end by 1 base, with 16 bases between. The CDR3 has 16 residues. CDR3 sequence (DNA): TGCGCCAGCAGCCAAGACGTGCCTCGAGGCACAGATACGCAGTATTTT. Its translation: CASSQDVPRGTDTQYF.

The chain joins TRBV9 to TRBJ2-5; D unresolved. Germline V gene sequence: CDR1 SGDLS, CDR2 YYNGEE. The ends were cut back, 0 bases at V and 1 base at J, with 10 bases in the middle. The CDR3 runs to 15 residues. Written as DNA, the CDR3 is TGTGCCAGCAGCGTAGGGTTGGTCGGCCAAGAGACCCAGTACTTC. Protein product: CASSVGLVGQETQYF.

The chain couples TRBV12-2 to TRBJ1-1; the table's TRBD1 call for D was not verified on the DNA. TRBV12-2 is annotated as a pseudogene. The length of the CDR3 is 15 residues. CDR3 coding DNA: TGTGCAAGTCGCTTTGGACAGGGGTTTGACACTGAAGCTTTCTTT. Translated: CASRFGQGFDTEAFF.

CDR3 in DNA: TGTGCCAGCAGCGTAGAGGCCTTTGGCGTTTCGAATGGCTACACCTTC. As protein: CASSVEAFGVSNGYTF. This chain uses TRBV9 with TRBJ1-2; no definite D call. In germline, CDR1 is SGDLS, CDR2 YYNGEE. The germline V and J ends were trimmed by 0 bases and 6 bases, with 18 bases remaining between them. The CDR3 sequence is 16 residues long.

The gene calls are TRBV4-3 and TRBJ2-7; D unresolved. Germline values: CDR1 LGHNA, CDR2 YSLEER. The CDR3 is made up of 13 amino acids. V lost 2 bases and J lost 2, with 7 bases in between. The DNA of the CDR3 is TGCGCCAGCAGCCAATTTGCAGCCTACGAGCAGTACTTC. Its translation: CASSQFAAYEQYF.

The J gene is TRBJ1-5, the V gene TRBV2; 8 bases are a match to TRBD1. CDR3 length: 15 amino acids. With V trimmed by 4 bases and J by 1 base, 3 bases remained unmatched. CDR1 and CDR2 (germline): SNHLY, FYNNEI. The CDR3 sequence: CASSGQGASNQPQHF. As DNA, the CDR3 is TGTGCCAGCAGTGGGCAGGGGGCGAGCAATCAGCCCCAGCATTTT.

The gene calls are TRBV6-5 and TRBJ1-1, with D possibly TRBD1 on 5 matching bases. The V and J ends lost 2 bases and 1 base respectively, with 14 bases between them. The CDR3 contains 16 residues. The germline V gene encodes CDR1 MNHEY and CDR2 SVGAGI. DNA of the CDR3: TGTGCCAGCAGTTACAGGTTTGGGGGATGGAACACTGAAGCTTTCTTT. It is translated as CASSYRFGGWNTEAFF.

The chain joins TRBV6-5 to TRBJ2-2; D possibly corresponds to TRBD2 (5 bases). The CDR3 is 15 amino acids. Germline V lookup: CDR1 MNHEY, CDR2 SVGAGI. V lost 7 bases to trimming and J lost 4 bases, with 16 bases between them. The CDR3 sequence is CASTPGSGRTGELFF. The CDR3 nucleotides read TGTGCCAGCACCCCGGGGAGCGGTCGCACCGGGGAGCTGTTTTTT.

The gene calls are TRBV19 and TRBJ1-1, with 10 bases identical to TRBD1. The CDR3 is 16 residues long. V trimming: 10 bases; J trimming: 2 bases; junction bases outside the gene matches: 13. Germline V gene lookup returns CDR1 LNHDA and CDR2 SQIVND (reference sequence). This CDR3 reads CATNSRTGGINTEAFF. The CDR3 region has the DNA TGTGCCACCAATAGTAGGACAGGGGGAATTAACACTGAAGCTTTCTTT.

The rearrangement links TRBV19 to TRBJ2-3; 15 bases line up with TRBD2. V lost 5 bases and J lost 6; bases outside the gene matches: 9. The CDR3 has 17 residues. CDR1 is LNHDA, CDR2 SQIVND, per germline (reference sequence). The CDR3 sequence: CASSPPGLAGGGDTQYF. The CDR3 DNA follows: TGTGCCAGTAGTCCCCCCGGACTAGCGGGAGGGGGGGATACGCAGTATTTT.

The CDR3 sequence is CASSLTSTGSSTIYF. The DNA for the CDR3 is TGTGCCAGCAGCTTAACGAGTACAGGCAGCTCCACCATATATTTT. The genes are TRBV7-2 and TRBJ1-3; D possibly corresponds to TRBD1 (5 bases). Trimming removed 2 bases at V and 9 bases at J, with 17 bases between. The germline V gene has CDR1 SGHTA and CDR2 FQGNSA. There are 15 residues in the CDR3.

This clone has a handful of counts. The gene calls are TRBV29-1 and TRBJ2-2; the match to TRBD1 covers 7 bases. V was pared by 7 bases and J by 7 bases, with 9 bases of the junction left unmatched. Germline CDR1 reads SQVTM; CDR2 reads ANQGSEA. There are 13 residues in the CDR3. The CDR3, as DNA: TGCAGCGCCCCAGACAGGGTAGGCGGGGAGCTGTTTTTT. Translating gives CSAPDRVGGELFF.

The rearrangement joins TRBV4-3 to TRBJ2-2, with TRBD1 identical over 7 bases. Losses at the gene ends were 1 base for V and 2 bases for J; bases not matched to a gene: 1. Germline V lookup: CDR1 LGHNA, CDR2 YSLEER. The CDR3 runs 15 residues. CDR3 region: CASSQAGGNTGELFF. The CDR3, as DNA: TGCGCCAGCAGCCAAGCAGGGGGAAACACCGGGGAGCTGTTTTTT.

This sequence joins TRBV11-2 and TRBJ1-6; no reliable D call. The V end lost 5 bases, the J end lost 2 bases, and 16 bases lay between the germline ends. The CDR3 loop spans 17 amino acids. Germline loops: CDR1 SGHAT, CDR2 FQNNGV. The CDR3 bases are TGTGCCAGCAGCCACGAATGGGCCAGGCCCTATAATTCACCCCTCCACTTT. Encoded protein: CASSHEWARPYNSPLHF.

This chain joins TRBV2 and TRBJ2-5; D ambiguous. The V gene lost 4 bases and the J gene lost 1 base, with 10 bases spanning the gap. CDR3 length: 14 residues. CDR1 is SNHLY and CDR2 is FYNNEI in the germline V gene. CDR3 in amino acids: CASSGRHAQETQYF. The CDR3 coding sequence is TGTGCCAGCAGTGGTCGGCATGCCCAAGAGACCCAGTACTTC. Complete variable domain (other parts from reference TRBV2 and TRBJ2-5): EPEVTQTPSHQVTQMGQEVILRCVPISNHLYFYWYRQILGQKVEFLVSFYNNEISEKSEIFDDQFSVERPDGSNFTLKIRSTKLEDSAMYFCASSGRHAQETQYFGPGTRLLVL.

The gene calls are TRBV7-9 and TRBJ2-3, with a weak D call TRBD2 (5 bases). Germline V gene lookup returns CDR1 SEHNR and CDR2 FQNEAQ (reference sequence). The CDR3 is 13 amino acids. Trimming took off 8 bases at V and 1 base at J, with 10 bases between the two ends. Here the CDR3 DNA reads TGTGCCAGCGGGGAGTGGGGCACAGATACGCAGTATTTT. It codes for CASGEWGTDTQYF.

The rearrangement links TRBV27 to TRBJ1-6; the D gene is possibly TRBD1 (5 bases). Trimming pared 1 base from V and 9 bases from J, leaving 16 bases between. This CDR3 region has 16 residues. Germline-derived CDR1 and CDR2 are MNHEY and SMNVEV (reference sequence). This CDR3 is CASSLLAGQGGSPLHF. CDR3 DNA sequence: TGTGCCAGCAGTTTATTAGCCGGGCAGGGAGGTTCACCCCTCCACTTT.

The chain recombines TRBV12-3 or TRBV12-4 with TRBJ2-3, with D possibly matching TRBD1 (5 bases). The CDR3 consists of 12 residues. V was shortened by 2 bases and J by 5 bases, with 5 bases between the two germline ends. The CDR3 DNA is TGTGCCAGCAGTTTACAGGGAGATACGCAGTATTTT. Encoded protein: CASSLQGDTQYF.

This chain links TRBV4-2 with TRBJ2-7; D gene ambiguous. Per germline, CDR1 LGHNA and CDR2 YNFKEQ. CDR3 size: 14 residues. Trimming left V 2 bases short and J 7 bases short, with 15 bases between. As DNA, the CDR3 is TGTGCCAGCAGCCAACTAACCGGGTCTCGTGAGCAGTACTTC. This sequence encodes CASSQLTGSREQYF.